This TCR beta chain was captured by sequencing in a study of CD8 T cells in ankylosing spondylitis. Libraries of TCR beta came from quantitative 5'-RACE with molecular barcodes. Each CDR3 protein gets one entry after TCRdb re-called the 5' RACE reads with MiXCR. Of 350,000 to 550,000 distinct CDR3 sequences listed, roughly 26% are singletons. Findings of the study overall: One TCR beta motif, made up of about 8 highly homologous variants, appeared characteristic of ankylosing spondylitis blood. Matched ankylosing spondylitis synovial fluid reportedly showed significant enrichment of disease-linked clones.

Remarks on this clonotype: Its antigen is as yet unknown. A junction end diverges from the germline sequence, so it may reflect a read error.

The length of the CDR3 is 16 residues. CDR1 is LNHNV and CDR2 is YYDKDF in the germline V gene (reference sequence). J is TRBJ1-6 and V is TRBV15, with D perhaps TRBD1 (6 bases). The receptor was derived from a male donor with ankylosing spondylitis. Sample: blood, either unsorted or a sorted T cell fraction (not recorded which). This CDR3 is CSTSRDPTGQSSPLHF. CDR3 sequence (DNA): TGTTCCACCAGCAGAGATCCCACAGGACAGAGTTCACCCCTCCACTTT. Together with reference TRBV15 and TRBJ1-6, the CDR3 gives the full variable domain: DAMVIQNPRYQVTQFGKPVTLSCSQTLNHNVMYWYQQKSSQAPKLLFHYYDKDFNNEADTPDNFQSRRPNTSFCFLDIRSPGLGDTAMYLCSTSRDPTGQSSPLHFGNGTRLTVT.